One TCR beta chain is described in this entry. The antigen is undetermined. All CD3G-deficient patients showed autoimmunity, more severe in two. Amplification used 52 TRBV primers and 13 TRBJ primers. Profiling relied on immunoSEQ multiplex PCR, and the TCRdb table lists in-frame clones only, not all of them. The table records tens of thousands of clones, approximately 93% of them present only once. The sample belongs to a study of regulatory T cells. Notes on the study in general: Regulatory T cells showed the strongest V-J pair restriction and V/J gene skewing among patient repertoires. Hydrophobic residues at CDR3 positions 6 and 7 were enriched in conventional CD4+ T cells of CD3G-deficient patients.

This receptor was identified in a child aged 2 to 10 with CD3G deficiency. The sequencing input was conventional CD4+ T cells sorted from blood.

In DNA form, the CDR3 reads TGTGCCATTGGACAGGGCGCAGATACGCAGTATTTT. It translates to CAIGQGADTQYF. The gene calls are TRBV7-9 and TRBJ2-3, with 8 bases matching TRBD1. Germline V lookup: CDR1 SEHNR, CDR2 FQNEAQ (reference sequence). V was pared by 10 bases and J by 4 bases, with 4 bases of the junction left unmatched. The CDR3 sequence is 12 residues long.